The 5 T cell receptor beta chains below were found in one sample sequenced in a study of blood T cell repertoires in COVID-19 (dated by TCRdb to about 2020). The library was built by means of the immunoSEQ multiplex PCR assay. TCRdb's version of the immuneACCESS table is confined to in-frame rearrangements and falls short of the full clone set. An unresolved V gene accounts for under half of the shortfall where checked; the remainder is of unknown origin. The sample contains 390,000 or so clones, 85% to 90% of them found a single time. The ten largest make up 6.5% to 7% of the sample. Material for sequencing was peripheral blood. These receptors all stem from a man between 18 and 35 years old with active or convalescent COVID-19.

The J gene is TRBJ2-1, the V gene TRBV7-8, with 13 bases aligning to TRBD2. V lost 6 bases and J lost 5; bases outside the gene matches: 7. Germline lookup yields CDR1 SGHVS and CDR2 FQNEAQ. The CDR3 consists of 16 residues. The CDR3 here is CASSYIGTSGNNEQFF. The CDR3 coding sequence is TGTGCCAGCAGTTACATAGGGACTAGCGGGAACAATGAGCAGTTCTTC.

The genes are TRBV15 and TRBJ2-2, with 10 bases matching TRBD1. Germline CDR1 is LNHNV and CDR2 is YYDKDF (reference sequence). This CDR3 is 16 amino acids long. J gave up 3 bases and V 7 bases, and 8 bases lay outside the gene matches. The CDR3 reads CATTRSGQGYTGELFF. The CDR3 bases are TGTGCCACCACGAGGTCGGGACAGGGGTACACCGGGGAGCTGTTTTTT.

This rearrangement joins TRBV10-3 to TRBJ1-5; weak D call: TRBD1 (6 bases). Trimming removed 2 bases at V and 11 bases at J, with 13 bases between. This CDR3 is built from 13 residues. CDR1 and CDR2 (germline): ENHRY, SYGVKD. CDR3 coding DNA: TGTGCCATCAGTGAGGACAGGTTCGGGGCCCAGCATTTT. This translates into CAISEDRFGAQHF.

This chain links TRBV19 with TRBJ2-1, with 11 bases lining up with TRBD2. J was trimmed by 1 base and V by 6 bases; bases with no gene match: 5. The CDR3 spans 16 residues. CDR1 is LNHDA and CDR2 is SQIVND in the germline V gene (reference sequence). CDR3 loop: CASRISGGASYNEQFF. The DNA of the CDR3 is TGTGCCAGTAGAATTAGCGGGGGGGCGTCCTACAATGAGCAGTTCTTC.

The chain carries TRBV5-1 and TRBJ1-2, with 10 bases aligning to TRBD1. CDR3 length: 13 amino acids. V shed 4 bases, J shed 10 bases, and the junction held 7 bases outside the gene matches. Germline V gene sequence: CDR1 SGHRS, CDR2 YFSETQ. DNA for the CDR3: TGCGCCAGCAGCACCGAAGGGACAGGGGCCTACACCTTC. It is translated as CASSTEGTGAYTF.